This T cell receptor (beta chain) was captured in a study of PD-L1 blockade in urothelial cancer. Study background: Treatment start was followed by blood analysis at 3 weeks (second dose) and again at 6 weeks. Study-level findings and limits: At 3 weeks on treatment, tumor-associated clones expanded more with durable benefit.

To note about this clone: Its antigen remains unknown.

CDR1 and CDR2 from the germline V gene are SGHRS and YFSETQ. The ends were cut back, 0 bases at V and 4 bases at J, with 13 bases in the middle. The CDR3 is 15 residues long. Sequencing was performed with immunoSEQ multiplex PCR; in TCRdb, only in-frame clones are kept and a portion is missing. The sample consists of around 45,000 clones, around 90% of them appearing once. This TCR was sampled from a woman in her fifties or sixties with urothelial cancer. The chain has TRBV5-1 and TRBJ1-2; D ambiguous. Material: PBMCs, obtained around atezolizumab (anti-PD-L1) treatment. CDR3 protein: CASSLGTVGLYGYTF. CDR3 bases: TGCGCCAGCAGCTTGGGAACTGTTGGTCTCTATGGCTACACCTTC.